This T cell receptor beta chain originates from a study of T cell repertoires in cytomegalovirus infection. Findings and caveats of the study: HLA-C-restricted, CMV-specific TCR beta clonotypes were dominant ex vivo.

TCRdb called the reads again in MiXCR, with one record for every CDR3 protein. This repertoire shows more than 400,000 distinct CDR3 sequences, 26% found once; its top ten account for less than 15%. Comment on this clonotype: Its target is unknown.

The J segment lost 0 bases and the V segment lost 2 bases, leaving 6 bases of the junction unmatched. This CDR3 is 16 amino acids long. CDR1 is GTSNPN and CDR2 is SVGIG in the germline V gene (reference sequence). The sequencing sample was made of PBMCs. The chain is built from TRBV30 and TRBJ2-7; 11 bases fit TRBD1. The source of this sequence is a human donor in good health (CMV status not recorded). Some clones in this sample may be carry-over from other donors' samples. In DNA form, the CDR3 reads TGTGCCTGGAGTAGCATTGGGACAGGGGGCTCCTACGAGCAGTACTTC. Its protein product is CAWSSIGTGGSYEQYF. Full variable domain (missing parts from reference TRBV30 and TRBJ2-7): SQTIHQWPATLVQPVGSPLSLECTVEGTSNPNLYWYRQAAGRGLQLLFYSVGIGQISSEVPQNLSASRPQDRQFILSSKKLLLSDSGFYLCAWSSIGTGGSYEQYFGPGTRLTVT.